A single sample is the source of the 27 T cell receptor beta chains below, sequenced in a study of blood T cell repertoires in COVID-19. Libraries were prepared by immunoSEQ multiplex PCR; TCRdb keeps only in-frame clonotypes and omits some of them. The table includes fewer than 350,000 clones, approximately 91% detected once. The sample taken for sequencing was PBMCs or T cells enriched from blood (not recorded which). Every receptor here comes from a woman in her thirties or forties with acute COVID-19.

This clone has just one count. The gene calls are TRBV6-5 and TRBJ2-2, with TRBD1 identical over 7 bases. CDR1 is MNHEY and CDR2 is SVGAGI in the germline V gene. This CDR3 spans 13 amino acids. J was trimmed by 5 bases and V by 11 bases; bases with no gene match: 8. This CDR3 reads CARRDRFTGELFF. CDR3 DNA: TGTGCCCGCCGGGACAGATTTACCGGGGAGCTGTTTTTT.

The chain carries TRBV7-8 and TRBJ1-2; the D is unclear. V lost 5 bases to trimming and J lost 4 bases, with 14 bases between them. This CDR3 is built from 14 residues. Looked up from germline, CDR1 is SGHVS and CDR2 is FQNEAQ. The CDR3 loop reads CASSHTVGGYGYTF. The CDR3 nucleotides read TGTGCCAGCAGCCACACAGTGGGAGGCTATGGCTACACCTTC.

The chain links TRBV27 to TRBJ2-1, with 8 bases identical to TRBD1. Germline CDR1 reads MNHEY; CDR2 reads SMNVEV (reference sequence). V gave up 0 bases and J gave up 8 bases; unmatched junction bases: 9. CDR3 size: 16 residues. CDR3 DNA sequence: TGTGCCAGCAGTTTATCGGCCCAGGGGGCTAATTATGAGCAGTTCTTC. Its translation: CASSLSAQGANYEQFF.

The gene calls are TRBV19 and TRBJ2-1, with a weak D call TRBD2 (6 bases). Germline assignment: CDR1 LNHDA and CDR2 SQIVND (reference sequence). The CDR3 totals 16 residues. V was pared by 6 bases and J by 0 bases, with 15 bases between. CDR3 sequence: CASRSARRGSYNEQFF. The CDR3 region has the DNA TGTGCCAGTAGGTCTGCCCGGAGGGGCTCCTACAATGAGCAGTTCTTC.

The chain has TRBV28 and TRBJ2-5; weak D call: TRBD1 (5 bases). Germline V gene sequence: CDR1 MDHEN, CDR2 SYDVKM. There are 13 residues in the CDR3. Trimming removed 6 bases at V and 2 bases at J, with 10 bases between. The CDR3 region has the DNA TGTGCCAGCAGGCAGGGCTCGCAAGAGACCCAGTACTTC. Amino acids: CASRQGSQETQYF.

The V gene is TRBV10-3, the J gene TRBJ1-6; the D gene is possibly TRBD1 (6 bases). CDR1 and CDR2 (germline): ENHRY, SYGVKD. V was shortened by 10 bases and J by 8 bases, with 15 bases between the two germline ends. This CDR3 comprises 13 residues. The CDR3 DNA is TGTGCCACCTCAGGGGTACTGGATTCACCCCTCCACTTT. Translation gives CATSGVLDSPLHF.

DNA of the CDR3: TGCGCCAGCAGCCTCCGGGAACCCTATGGCTACACCTTC. This encodes CASSLREPYGYTF. The rearrangement uses TRBV5-1 and TRBJ1-2; D remains unclear. V was trimmed by 4 bases and J by 4 bases, leaving 11 bases between them. Germline-derived CDR1 and CDR2 are SGHRS and YFSETQ. This CDR3 region has 13 residues. The full variable domain, in which reference TRBV5-1 and TRBJ1-2 provide the parts outside the CDR3, is KAGVTQTPRYLIKTRGQQVTLSCSPISGHRSVSWYQQTPGQGLQFLFEYFSETQRNKGNFPGRFSGRQFSNSRSEMNVSTLELGDSALYLCASSLREPYGYTFGSGTRLTVV.

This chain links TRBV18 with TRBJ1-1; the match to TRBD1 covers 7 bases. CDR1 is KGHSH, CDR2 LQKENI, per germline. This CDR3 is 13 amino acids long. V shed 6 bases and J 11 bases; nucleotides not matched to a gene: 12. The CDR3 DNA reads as TGTGCCAGCTCCTCCGGGACAGAATATTTGGCTTTCTTT. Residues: CASSSGTEYLAFF.

The CDR3 DNA sequence: TGTGCCAGCAGCGTAGGGGGAGGCGGCTACACCTTC. Translated, it gives CASSVGGGGYTF. The rearrangement links TRBV9 to TRBJ1-2; no definite D call. The CDR3 has 12 residues. Deletions cut 0 bases from V and 8 bases from J, with 8 bases between. Germline CDR1 reads SGDLS; CDR2 reads YYNGEE.

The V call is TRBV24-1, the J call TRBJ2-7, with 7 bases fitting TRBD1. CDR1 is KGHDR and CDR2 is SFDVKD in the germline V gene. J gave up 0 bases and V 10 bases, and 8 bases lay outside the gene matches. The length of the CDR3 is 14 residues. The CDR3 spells CATSRDRDSYEQYF. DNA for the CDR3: TGTGCCACTTCCCGGGACAGAGACTCCTACGAGCAGTACTTC.

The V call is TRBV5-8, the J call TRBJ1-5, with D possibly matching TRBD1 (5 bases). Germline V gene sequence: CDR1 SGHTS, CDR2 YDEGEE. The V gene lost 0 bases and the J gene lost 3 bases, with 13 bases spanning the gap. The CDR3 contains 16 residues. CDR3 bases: TGTGCCAGCAGCTTGGGGGGGGGAGTGAACAATCAGCCCCAGCATTTT. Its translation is CASSLGGGVNNQPQHF.

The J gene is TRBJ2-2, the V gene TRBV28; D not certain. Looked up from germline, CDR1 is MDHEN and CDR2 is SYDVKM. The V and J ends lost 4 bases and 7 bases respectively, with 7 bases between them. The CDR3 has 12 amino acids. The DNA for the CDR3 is TGTGCCAGCAGTTCCGGTTACGGGGAGCTGTTTTTT. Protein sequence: CASSSGYGELFF.

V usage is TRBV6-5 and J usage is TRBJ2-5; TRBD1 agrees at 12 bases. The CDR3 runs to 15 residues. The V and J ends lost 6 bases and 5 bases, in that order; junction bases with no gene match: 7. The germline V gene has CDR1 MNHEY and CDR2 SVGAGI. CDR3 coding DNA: TGTGCCAGCAGCTCCGGGACAGGGGGCTCTGAGACCCAGTACTTC. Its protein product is CASSSGTGGSETQYF.

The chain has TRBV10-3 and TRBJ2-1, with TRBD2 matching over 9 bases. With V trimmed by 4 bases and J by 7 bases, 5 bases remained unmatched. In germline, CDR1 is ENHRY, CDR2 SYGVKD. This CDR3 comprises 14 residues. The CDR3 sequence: CAISAAGGLNEQFF. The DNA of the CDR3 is TGTGCCATCAGTGCTGCGGGGGGGCTTAATGAGCAGTTCTTC.

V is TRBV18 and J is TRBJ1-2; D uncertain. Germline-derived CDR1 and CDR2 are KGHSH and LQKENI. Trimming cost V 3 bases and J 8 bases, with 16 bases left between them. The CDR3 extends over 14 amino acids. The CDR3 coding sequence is TGTGCCAGCTCACCGGAGCTAAGTTATGGCGGCTACACCTTC. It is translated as CASSPELSYGGYTF.

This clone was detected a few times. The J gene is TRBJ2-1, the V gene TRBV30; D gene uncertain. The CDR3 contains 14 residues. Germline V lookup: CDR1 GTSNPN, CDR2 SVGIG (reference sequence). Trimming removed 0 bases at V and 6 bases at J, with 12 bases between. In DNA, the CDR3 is TGTGCCTGGAGTGTGCCCCCGGGTTTCAATGAGCAGTTCTTC. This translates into CAWSVPPGFNEQFF.

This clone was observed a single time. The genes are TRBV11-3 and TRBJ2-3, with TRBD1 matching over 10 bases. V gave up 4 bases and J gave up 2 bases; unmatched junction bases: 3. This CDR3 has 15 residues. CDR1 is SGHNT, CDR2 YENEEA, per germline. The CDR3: CASSSGTGDTDTQYF. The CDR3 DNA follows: TGTGCCAGCAGCTCCGGGACAGGGGACACAGATACGCAGTATTTT.

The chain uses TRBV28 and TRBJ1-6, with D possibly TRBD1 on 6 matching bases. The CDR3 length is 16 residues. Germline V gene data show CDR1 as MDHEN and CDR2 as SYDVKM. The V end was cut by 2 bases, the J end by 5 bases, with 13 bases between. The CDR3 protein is CASSLSPGVNNSPLHF. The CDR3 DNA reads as TGTGCCAGCAGTTTAAGTCCAGGGGTAAATAATTCACCCCTCCACTTT.

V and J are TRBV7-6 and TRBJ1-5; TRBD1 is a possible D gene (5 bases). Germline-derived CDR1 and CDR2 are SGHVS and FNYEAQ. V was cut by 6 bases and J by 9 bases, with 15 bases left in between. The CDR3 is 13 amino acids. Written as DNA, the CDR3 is TGTGCCAGCAGTACGGGATTGGGGGGGCCCCAGCATTTT. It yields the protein CASSTGLGGPQHF.

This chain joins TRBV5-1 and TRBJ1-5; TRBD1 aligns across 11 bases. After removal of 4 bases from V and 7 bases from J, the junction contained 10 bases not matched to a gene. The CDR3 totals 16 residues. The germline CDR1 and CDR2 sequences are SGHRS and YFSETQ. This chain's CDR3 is CASSAYPGQGGQPQHF. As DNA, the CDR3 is TGCGCCAGCAGCGCCTACCCGGGACAGGGGGGCCAGCCCCAGCATTTT.

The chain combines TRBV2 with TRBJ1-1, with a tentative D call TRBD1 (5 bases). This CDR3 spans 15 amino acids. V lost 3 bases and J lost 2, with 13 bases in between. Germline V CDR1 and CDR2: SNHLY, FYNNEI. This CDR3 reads CASSEGRGLNTEAFF. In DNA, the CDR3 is TGTGCCAGCAGTGAGGGCCGGGGACTAAACACTGAAGCTTTCTTT.

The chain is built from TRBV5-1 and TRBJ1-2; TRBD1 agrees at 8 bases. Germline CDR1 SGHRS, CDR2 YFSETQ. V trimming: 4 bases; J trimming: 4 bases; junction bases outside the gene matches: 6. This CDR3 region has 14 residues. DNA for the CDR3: TGCGCCAGCAGCCCCCCGACAGGGGTCTATGGCTACACCTTC. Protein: CASSPPTGVYGYTF.

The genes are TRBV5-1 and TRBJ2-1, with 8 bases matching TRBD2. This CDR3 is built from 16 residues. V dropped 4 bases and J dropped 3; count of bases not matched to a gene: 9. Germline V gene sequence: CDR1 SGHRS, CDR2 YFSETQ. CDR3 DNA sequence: TGCGCCAGCAGCCCGGGGGTGAGCGGGGGCTACAATGAGCAGTTCTTC. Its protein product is CASSPGVSGGYNEQFF.

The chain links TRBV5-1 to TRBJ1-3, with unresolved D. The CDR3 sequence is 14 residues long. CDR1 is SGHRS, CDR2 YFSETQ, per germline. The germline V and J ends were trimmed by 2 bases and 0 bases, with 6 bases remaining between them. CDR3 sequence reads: CASSFASSGNTIYF. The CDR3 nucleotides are TGCGCCAGCAGCTTCGCCAGCTCTGGAAACACCATATATTTT.

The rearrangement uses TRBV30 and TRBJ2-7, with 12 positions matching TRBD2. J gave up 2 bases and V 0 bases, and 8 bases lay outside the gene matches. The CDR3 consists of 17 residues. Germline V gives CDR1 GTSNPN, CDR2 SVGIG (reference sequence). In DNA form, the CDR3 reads TGTGCCTGGAGTGTACGGTCTAGCGGGAGGGACCCCTACGAGCAGTACTTC. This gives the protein CAWSVRSSGRDPYEQYF.

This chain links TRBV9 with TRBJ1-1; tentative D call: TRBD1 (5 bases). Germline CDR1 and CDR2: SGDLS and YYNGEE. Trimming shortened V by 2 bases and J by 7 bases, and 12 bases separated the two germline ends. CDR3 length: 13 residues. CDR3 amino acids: CASSVGLDSEAFF. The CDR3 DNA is TGTGCCAGCAGCGTTGGGCTAGACAGTGAAGCTTTCTTT.

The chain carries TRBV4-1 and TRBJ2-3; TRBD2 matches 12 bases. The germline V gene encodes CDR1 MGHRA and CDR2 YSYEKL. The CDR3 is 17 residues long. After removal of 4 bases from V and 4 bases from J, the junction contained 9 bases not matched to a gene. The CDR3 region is CASSLSGTSGGPDTQYF. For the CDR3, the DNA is TGCGCCAGCAGCCTTTCCGGCACTAGCGGGGGGCCAGATACGCAGTATTTT.